This T cell receptor beta chain originates from a study of blood T cell repertoires in COVID-19. Study in general: In each case, the material was cDNA or gDNA derived from T cells, B-cell-depleted T cells, or PBMCs.

Trimming removed 4 bases from V and 5 bases from J, with 6 bases in between. The germline V gene has CDR1 SGHRS and CDR2 YFSETQ. CDR3 length: 12 residues. Original processing notes: Researchers report that nucleated cell counts were estimated from reference gene primer amplification. Sequencing used immunoSEQ multiplex PCR; TCRdb keeps in-frame clones, though not all of them. The DNA was the basis for D and trimming; V, J and clone size are from that table. This table has about 200,000 clones, roughly 89% appearing once. The source is a man in his sixties who had recovered from COVID-19. The chain links TRBV5-1 to TRBJ2-2, with D unclear. Sequenced material: peripheral blood. The CDR3 bases are TGCGCCAGCAGCCCCCTGACCGGGGAGCTGTTTTTT. Translation: CASSPLTGELFF.